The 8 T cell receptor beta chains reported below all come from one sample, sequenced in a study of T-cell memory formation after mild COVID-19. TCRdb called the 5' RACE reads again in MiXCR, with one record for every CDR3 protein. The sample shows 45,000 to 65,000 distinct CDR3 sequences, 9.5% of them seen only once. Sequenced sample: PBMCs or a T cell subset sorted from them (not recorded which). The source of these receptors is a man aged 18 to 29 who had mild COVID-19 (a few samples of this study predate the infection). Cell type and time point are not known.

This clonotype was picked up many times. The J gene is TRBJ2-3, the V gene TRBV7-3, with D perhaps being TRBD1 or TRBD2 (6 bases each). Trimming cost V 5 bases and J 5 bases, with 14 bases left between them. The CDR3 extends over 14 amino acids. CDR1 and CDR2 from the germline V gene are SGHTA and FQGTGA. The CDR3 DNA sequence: TGTGCCAGCAGCCCAGGGGCGGGGATAGATACGCAGTATTTT. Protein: CASSPGAGIDTQYF.

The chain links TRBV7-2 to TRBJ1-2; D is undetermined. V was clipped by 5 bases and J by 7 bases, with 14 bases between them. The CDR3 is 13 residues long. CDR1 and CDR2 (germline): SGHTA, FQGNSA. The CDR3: CASSLVGFGGYTF. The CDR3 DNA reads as TGTGCCAGCAGCCTAGTAGGGTTCGGTGGCTACACCTTC.

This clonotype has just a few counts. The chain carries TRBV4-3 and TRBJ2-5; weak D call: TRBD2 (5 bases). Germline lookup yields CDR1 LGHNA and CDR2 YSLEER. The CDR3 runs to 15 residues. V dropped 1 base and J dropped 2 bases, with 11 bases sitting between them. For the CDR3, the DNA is TGCGCCAGCAGCCAAGCAGCGGCGGTACAAGAGACCCAGTACTTC. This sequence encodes CASSQAAAVQETQYF.

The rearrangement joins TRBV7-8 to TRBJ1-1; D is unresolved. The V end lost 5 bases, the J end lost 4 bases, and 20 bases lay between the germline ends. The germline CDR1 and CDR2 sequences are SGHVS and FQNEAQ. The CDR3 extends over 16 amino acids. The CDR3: CASSNRAARTATEAFF. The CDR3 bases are TGTGCCAGCAGCAACCGGGCCGCGAGAACCGCCACTGAAGCTTTCTTT.

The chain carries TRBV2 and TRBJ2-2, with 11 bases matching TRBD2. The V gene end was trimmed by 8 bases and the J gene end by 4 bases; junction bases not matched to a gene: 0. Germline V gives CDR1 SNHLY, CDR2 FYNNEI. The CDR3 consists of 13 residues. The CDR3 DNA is TGTGCCAGCGGACTAGCGGGCACCGGGGAGCTGTTTTTT. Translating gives CASGLAGTGELFF.

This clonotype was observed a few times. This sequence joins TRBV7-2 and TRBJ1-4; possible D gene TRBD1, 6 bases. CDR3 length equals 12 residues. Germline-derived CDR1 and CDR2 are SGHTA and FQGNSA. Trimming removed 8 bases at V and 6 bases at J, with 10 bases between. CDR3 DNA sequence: TGTGCCAGCGGACAGTTCCATGAAAAACTGTTTTTT. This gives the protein CASGQFHEKLFF.

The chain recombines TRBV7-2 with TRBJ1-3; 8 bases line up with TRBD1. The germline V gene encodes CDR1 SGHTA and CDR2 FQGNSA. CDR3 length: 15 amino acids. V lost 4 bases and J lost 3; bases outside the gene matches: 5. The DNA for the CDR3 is TGTGCCAGCAGCTCGCAGGGGGCGAGTGGAAACACCATATATTTT. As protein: CASSSQGASGNTIYF. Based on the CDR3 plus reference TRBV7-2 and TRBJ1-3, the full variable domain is GAGVSQSPSNKVTEKGKDVELRCDPISGHTALYWYRQSLGQGLEFLIYFQGNSAPDKSGLPSDRFSAERTGGSVSTLTIQRTQQEDSAVYLCASSSQGASGNTIYFGEGSWLTVV.

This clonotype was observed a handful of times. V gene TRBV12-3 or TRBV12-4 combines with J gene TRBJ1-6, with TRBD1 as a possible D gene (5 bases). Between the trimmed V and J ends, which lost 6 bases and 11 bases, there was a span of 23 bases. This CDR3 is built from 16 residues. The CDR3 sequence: CASSPGFSRARAPLHF. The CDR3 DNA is TGTGCCAGCAGCCCCGGGTTCAGCAGGGCTAGAGCACCCCTCCACTTT.